A single sample gave rise to the 6 T cell receptor beta chains below, sequenced in a study of blood T cell repertoires in COVID-19. Sequencing used immunoSEQ multiplex PCR; TCRdb keeps in-frame clones, though not all of them. The sample records under 150,000 clones, approximately 84% being singletons. Sequenced sample: peripheral blood. These receptors were taken from a man in his 60s with acute or convalescent COVID-19.

The rearrangement uses TRBV5-6 and TRBJ1-5, with D uncertain. The CDR3 extends over 17 amino acids. Germline V gives CDR1 SGHDT, CDR2 YYEEEE. V was trimmed by 4 bases and J by 2 bases, leaving 19 bases between them. CDR3 nucleotides: TGTGCCAGCAGCAAATGGGCGTTTGAGAGGGGCAATCAGCCCCAGCATTTT. Amino acids: CASSKWAFERGNQPQHF.

The rearrangement uses TRBV5-6 and TRBJ2-3, with D perhaps TRBD1 (5 bases). Trimming pared 4 bases from V and 5 bases from J, leaving 11 bases between. Germline V gene data show CDR1 as SGHDT and CDR2 as YYEEEE. This CDR3 comprises 13 residues. CDR3 sequence: CASSPRTGDTQYF. The CDR3 DNA reads as TGTGCCAGCAGCCCCAGAACAGGAGATACGCAGTATTTT.

The genes are TRBV6-1 and TRBJ1-2, with D possibly matching TRBD1 (5 bases). Deletions cut 3 bases from V and 2 bases from J, with 10 bases between. Germline V gene lookup returns CDR1 MNHNS and CDR2 SASEGT. CDR3 size: 14 residues. CDR3 amino acids: CASSDFPGNYGYTF. The CDR3 DNA reads TGTGCCAGCAGTGATTTCCCAGGGAACTATGGCTACACCTTC.

This clone was seen more than once but under ten times. The DNA is left out, because the CDR3 cannot be placed on it with certainty; the CDR3 is given as TCRdb lists it. V gene TRBV21-1 combines with J gene TRBJ2-1; the D call of TRBD2 is as the table states it, not checked on the DNA. TRBV21-1 is a pseudogene segment. The CDR3 is 23 residues long, ends included. The CDR3 protein is CASSKVGAKAGGFGIGSYNEQFF.

The chain uses TRBV11-2 and TRBJ1-4; D perhaps matches TRBD1 (5 bases). The CDR3 runs 15 residues. Trimming cost V 5 bases and J 4 bases, with 14 bases left between them. Germline assignment: CDR1 SGHAT and CDR2 FQNNGV. CDR3 residues: CASSARRQLNEKLFF. In DNA, the CDR3 is TGTGCCAGCAGCGCCCGCCGACAGCTTAATGAAAAACTGTTTTTT.

This chain joins TRBV24-1 and TRBJ1-2, with a possible D match to TRBD1 (5 bases). The germline CDR1 and CDR2 sequences are KGHDR and SFDVKD. This CDR3 region has 14 residues. The V and J ends lost 4 bases and 4 bases respectively, with 12 bases between them. CDR3 protein: CATSERGRSYGYTF. The CDR3 region has the DNA TGTGCCACCAGTGAGCGGGGACGGAGCTATGGCTACACCTTC.